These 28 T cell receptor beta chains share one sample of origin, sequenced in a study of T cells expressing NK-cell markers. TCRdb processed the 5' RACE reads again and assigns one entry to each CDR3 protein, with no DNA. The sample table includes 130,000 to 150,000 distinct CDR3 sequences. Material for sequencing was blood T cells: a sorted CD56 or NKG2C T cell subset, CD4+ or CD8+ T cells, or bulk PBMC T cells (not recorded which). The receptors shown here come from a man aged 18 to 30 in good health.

The CDR3 sequence is CASSKQHSSTDTQYF. V is TRBV7-3 and J is TRBJ2-3. CDR1 SGHTA and CDR2 FQGTGA come from the germline V gene. This CDR3 is 15 amino acids long.

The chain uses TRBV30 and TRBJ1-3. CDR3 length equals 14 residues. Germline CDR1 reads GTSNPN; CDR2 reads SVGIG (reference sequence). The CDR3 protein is CAWSASFLGNTIYF.

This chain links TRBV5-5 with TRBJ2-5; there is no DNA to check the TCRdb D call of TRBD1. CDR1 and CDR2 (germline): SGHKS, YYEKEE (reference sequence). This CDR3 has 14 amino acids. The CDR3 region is CASSLGTGLETQYF.

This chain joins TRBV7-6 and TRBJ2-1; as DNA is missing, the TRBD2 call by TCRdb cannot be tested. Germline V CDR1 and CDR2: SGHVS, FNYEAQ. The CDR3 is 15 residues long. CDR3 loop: CASSPLAGRGNEQFF. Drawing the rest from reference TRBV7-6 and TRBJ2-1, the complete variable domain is GAGVSQSPRYKVTKRGQDVALRCDPISGHVSLYWYRQALGQGPEFLTYFNYEAQQDKSGLPNDRFSAERPEGSISTLTIQRTEQRDSAMYRCASSPLAGRGNEQFFGPGTRLTVL.

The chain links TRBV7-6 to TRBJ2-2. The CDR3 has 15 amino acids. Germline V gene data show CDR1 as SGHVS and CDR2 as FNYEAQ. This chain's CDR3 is CASSSITVNTGELFF.

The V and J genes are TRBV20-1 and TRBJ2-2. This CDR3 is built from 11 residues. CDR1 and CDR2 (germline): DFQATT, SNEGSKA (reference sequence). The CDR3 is CSANDQGELFF.

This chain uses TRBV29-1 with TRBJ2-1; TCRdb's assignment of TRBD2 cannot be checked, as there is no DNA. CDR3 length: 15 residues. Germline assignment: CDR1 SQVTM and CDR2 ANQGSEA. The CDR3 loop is CSVPWREVPENEQFF.

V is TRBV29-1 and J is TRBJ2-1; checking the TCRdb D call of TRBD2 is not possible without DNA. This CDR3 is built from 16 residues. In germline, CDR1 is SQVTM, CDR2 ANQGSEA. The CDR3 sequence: CSARTSGTPSYNEQFF.

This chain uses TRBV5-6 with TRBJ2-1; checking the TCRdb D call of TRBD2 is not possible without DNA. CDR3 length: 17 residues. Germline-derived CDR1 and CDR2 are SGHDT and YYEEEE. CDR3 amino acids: CASRFVGRDGIYNEQFF. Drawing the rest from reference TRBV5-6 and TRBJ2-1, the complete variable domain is DAGVTQSPTHLIKTRGQQVTLRCSPKSGHDTVSWYQQALGQGPQFIFQYYEEEERQRGNFPDRFSGHQFPNYSSELNVNALLLGDSALYLCASRFVGRDGIYNEQFFGPGTRLTVL.

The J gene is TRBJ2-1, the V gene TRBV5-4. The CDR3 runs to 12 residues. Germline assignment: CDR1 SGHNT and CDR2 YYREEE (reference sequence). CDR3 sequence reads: CAIQSSYNEQFF. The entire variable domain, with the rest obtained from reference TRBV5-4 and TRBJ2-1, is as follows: ETGVTQSPTHLIKTRGQQVTLRCSSQSGHNTVSWYQQALGQGPQFIFQYYREEENGRGNFPPRFSGLQFPNYSSELNVNALELDDSALYLCAIQSSYNEQFFGPGTRLTVL.

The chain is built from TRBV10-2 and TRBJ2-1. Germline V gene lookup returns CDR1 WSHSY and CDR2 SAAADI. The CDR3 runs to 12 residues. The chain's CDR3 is CASSESKVEQFF.

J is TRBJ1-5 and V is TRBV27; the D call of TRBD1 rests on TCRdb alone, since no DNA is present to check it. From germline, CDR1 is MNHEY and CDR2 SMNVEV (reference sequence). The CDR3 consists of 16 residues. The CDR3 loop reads CASSLSGDATLQPQHF.

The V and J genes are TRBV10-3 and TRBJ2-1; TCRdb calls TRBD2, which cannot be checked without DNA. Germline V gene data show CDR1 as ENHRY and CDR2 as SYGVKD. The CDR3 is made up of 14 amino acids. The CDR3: CAISGGRTADEQFF.

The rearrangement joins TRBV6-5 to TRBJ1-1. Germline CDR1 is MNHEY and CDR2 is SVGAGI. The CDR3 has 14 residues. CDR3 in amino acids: CASSYSRVGAEAFF.

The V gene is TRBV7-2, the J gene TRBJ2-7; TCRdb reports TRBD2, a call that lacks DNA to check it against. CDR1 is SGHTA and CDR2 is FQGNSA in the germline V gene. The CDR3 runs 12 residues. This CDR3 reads CASSLGWREQYF.

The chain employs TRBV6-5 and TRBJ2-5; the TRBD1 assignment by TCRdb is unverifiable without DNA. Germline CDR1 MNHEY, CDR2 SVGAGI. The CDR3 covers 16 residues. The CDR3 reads CASSYSTGGGLETQYF.

The chain's CDR3 is CASSQASDYGYTF. The chain carries TRBV4-1 and TRBJ1-2. The germline V gene encodes CDR1 MGHRA and CDR2 YSYEKL. The CDR3 is made up of 13 amino acids.

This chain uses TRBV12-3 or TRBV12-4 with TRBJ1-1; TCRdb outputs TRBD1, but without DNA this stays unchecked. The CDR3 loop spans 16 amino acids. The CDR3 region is CASSFLRGLMNTEAFF.

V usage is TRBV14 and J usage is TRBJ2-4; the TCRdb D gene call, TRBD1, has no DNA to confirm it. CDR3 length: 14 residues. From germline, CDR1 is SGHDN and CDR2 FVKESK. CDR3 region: CASSQAPRSNIQYF. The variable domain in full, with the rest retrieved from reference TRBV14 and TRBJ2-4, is EAGVTQFPSHSVIEKGQTVTLRCDPISGHDNLYWYRRVMGKEIKFLLHFVKESKQDESGMPNNRFLAERTGGTYSTLKVQPAELEDSGVYFCASSQAPRSNIQYFGAGTRLSVL.

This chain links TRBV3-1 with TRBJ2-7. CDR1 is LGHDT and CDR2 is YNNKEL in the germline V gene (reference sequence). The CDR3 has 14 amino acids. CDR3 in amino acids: CASSEDWGSYEQYF.

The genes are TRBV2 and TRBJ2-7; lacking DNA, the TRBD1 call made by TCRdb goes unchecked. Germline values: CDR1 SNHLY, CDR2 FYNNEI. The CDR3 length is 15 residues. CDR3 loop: CASSPDRKSSYEQYF.

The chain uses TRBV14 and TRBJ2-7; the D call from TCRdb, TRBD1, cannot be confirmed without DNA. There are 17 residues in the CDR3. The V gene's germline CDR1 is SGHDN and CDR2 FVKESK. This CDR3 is CASSQLILGTSSYEQYF.

This CDR3 is CASSYVDSSYNSPLHF. The chain recombines TRBV6-5 with TRBJ1-6. The CDR3 spans 16 residues. Germline CDR1 reads MNHEY; CDR2 reads SVGAGI.

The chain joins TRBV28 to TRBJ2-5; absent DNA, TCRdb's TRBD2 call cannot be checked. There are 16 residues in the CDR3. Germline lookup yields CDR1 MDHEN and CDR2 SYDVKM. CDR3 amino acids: CASSLPWAGGEETQYF.

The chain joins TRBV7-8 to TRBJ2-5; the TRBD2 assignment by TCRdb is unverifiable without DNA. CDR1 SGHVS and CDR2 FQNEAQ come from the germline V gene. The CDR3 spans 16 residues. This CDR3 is CASSLRGLASQETQYF.

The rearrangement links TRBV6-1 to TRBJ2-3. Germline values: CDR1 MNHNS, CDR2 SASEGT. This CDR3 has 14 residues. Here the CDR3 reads CASSEWTVTDTQYF.

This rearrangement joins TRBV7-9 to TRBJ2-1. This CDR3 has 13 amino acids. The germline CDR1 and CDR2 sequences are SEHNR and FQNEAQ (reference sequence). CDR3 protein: CASSPVNYNEQFF. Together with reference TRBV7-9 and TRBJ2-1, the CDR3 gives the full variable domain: DTGVSQNPRHKITKRGQNVTFRCDPISEHNRLYWYRQTLGQGPEFLTYFQNEAQLEKSRLLSDRFSAERPKGSFSTLEIQRTEQGDSAMYLCASSPVNYNEQFFGPGTRLTVL.

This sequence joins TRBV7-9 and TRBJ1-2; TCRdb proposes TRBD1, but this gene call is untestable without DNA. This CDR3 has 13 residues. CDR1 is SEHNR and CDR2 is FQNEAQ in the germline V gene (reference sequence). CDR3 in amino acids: CASSLGTDYGYTF.